These 26 T cell receptor beta chains were all obtained from the same sample, sequenced in a study of Graves' ophthalmopathy and Graves' hyperthyroidism. Amplified TCR beta CDR3 regions were obtained using RNA transcripts as template. RT-PCR was first run with HTBI primers, then multiplex PCR in a second round. TCRdb re-called the multiplex PCR reads through MiXCR, storing one row per CDR3 protein. The sample includes 450,000 or so distinct CDR3 sequences, 13% to 15% of them seen just once. Specimen: blood. All receptors come from a woman between 25 and 40 years old with Graves' ophthalmopathy.

This clonotype occurred many times. The chain has TRBV20-1 and TRBJ1-2; a weak D match, TRBD1 (6 bases). Germline CDR1 and CDR2: DFQATT and SNEGSKA (reference sequence). V lost 3 bases, J lost 4 bases, and 9 bases lay in between. This CDR3 spans 12 amino acids. The CDR3 here is CSARGGLYGYTF. The CDR3 DNA reads TGCAGTGCTAGGGGGGGGCTCTATGGCTACACCTTC.

This clonotype was observed at least ten times. The V and J genes are TRBV24-1 and TRBJ2-2; 7 positions agree with TRBD1. Germline assignment: CDR1 KGHDR and CDR2 SFDVKD. V gave up 0 bases and J gave up 3 bases; unmatched junction bases: 0. This CDR3 spans 15 amino acids. CDR3 protein: CATSDLDRDTGELFF. CDR3 nucleotides: TGTGCCACCAGTGATTTGGACAGGGACACCGGGGAGCTGTTTTTT.

This clonotype was observed at least ten times. This rearrangement joins TRBV20-1 to TRBJ2-7, with 10 bases fitting TRBD2. The germline V gene encodes CDR1 DFQATT and CDR2 SNEGSKA (reference sequence). The CDR3 contains 15 residues. V dropped 3 bases and J dropped 2; count of bases not matched to a gene: 7. The CDR3 region has the DNA TGCAGTGCTAGGGAAGGGACTAGCGTGCCCTACGAGCAGTACTTC. Its protein is CSAREGTSVPYEQYF.

This clonotype was counted ten times or more. V gene TRBV6-1 combines with J gene TRBJ1-1; D unresolved. Germline CDR1 is MNHNS and CDR2 is SASEGT. This CDR3 spans 15 amino acids. The germline V and J ends were trimmed by 6 bases and 4 bases, with 18 bases remaining between them. The CDR3 DNA follows: TGTGCCAGCAGCCCCGTGGGGAATTGGGGCACTGAAGCTTTCTTT. The encoded protein is CASSPVGNWGTEAFF.

This clonotype came up many times. The chain uses TRBV13 and TRBJ1-2, with TRBD1 matching 7 bases. Germline CDR1 is PRHDT and CDR2 is FYEKMQ (reference sequence). The ends lost 1 base at V and 0 bases at J; junction bases unmatched: 5. The CDR3 spans 16 residues. CDR3: CASSLAPTGANYGYTF. CDR3 bases: TGTGCCAGCAGCTTAGCCCCTACAGGGGCTAACTATGGCTACACCTTC.

The J gene is TRBJ2-2, the V gene TRBV20-1, with D tentatively TRBD2 (6 bases). V was pared by 3 bases and J by 7 bases, with 9 bases between. The CDR3 sequence is 12 residues long. Germline CDR1 is DFQATT and CDR2 is SNEGSKA (reference sequence). The chain's CDR3 is CSARGGGGELFF. For the CDR3, the DNA is TGCAGTGCTAGGGGAGGAGGCGGGGAGCTGTTTTTT.

This clonotype has at least ten counts. The rearrangement joins TRBV12-3 or TRBV12-4 to TRBJ2-7, with D possibly TRBD2 on 6 matching bases. The CDR3 runs 13 residues. V lost 7 bases, J lost 12 bases, and 22 bases lay in between. The CDR3 DNA reads as TGTGCCAGCACCCACGGGACTGAGGCCCATTGGTACTTC. It codes for CASTHGTEAHWYF.

This chain links TRBV28 with TRBJ2-7, with D perhaps TRBD2 (5 bases). This CDR3 spans 14 amino acids. V gave up 4 bases and J gave up 0 bases, with 10 bases separating them. CDR1 is MDHEN, CDR2 SYDVKM, per germline. The CDR3 nucleotides read TGTGCCAGCAGTTCACCCGGGATCTCCTACGAGCAGTACTTC. This encodes CASSSPGISYEQYF.

Turning to this clonotype: A clone one base away is much larger, so this may be a read error. The V gene is TRBV19, the J gene TRBJ2-7; D is unclear. Per the germline V gene, CDR1 is LNHDA and CDR2 is SQIVND (reference sequence). The CDR3 is 13 residues long. The CDR3 coding sequence is TGTGCCTGTAGTATTGGTCAGTCCTACGAGCAGTACTTC. This sequence encodes CACSIGQSYEQYF.

This clonotype was seen only a few times. In nucleotides, the CDR3 is TGTGCCAGCAGCTTATTGGGTTTGAATAATTCACCCCTCCACTTT. Translation gives CASSLLGLNNSPLHF. The chain joins TRBV7-8 to TRBJ1-6, with unresolved D. The CDR3 spans 15 residues. Germline assignment: CDR1 SGHVS and CDR2 FQNEAQ. V was cut by 2 bases and J by 5 bases, with 10 bases left in between.

This clonotype showed up many times. The chain combines TRBV2 with TRBJ1-1; 8 nucleotides agree with TRBD1. This CDR3 spans 14 amino acids. After removal of 10 bases from V and 3 bases from J, the junction contained 10 bases not matched to a gene. From germline, CDR1 is SNHLY and CDR2 FYNNEI. This chain's CDR3 is CATQLYRGDTEAFF. For the CDR3, the DNA is TGTGCCACCCAACTTTACAGGGGGGACACTGAAGCTTTCTTT.

This clonotype was detected many times. The chain carries TRBV6-5 and TRBJ2-2; D is uncertain. The CDR3 totals 16 residues. The V end was cut by 0 bases, the J end by 4 bases, with 12 bases between. The germline CDR1 and CDR2 sequences are MNHEY and SVGAGI. CDR3 in amino acids: CASSYSLSSLTGELFF. The DNA for the CDR3 is TGTGCCAGCAGTTACTCTCTGTCAAGCCTCACCGGGGAGCTGTTTTTT.

A single count supports this clonotype. CDR3 loop: CASSTRKSSYEQYF. The CDR3 DNA is TGTGCCAGCAGTACCCGAAAAAGCTCCTACGAGCAGTACTTC. This sequence joins TRBV28 and TRBJ2-7; D is unclear. V was clipped by 5 bases and J by 0 bases, with 11 bases between them. CDR3 length: 14 amino acids. Germline CDR1 is MDHEN and CDR2 is SYDVKM.

This rearrangement joins TRBV24-1 to TRBJ2-2, with 11 bases that match TRBD1. The length of the CDR3 is 16 residues. V lost 5 bases, J lost 2 bases, and 3 bases stayed unmatched. From germline, CDR1 is KGHDR and CDR2 SFDVKD. Written as DNA, the CDR3 is TGTGCCACCAGTGGCGGGACAGGGGGTAACACCGGGGAGCTGTTTTTT. Its translation is CATSGGTGGNTGELFF.

This clonotype was detected many times. The rearrangement joins TRBV7-2 to TRBJ2-2, with D perhaps matching TRBD2 (6 bases). Trimming removed 0 bases from V and 4 bases from J, with 9 bases in between. This CDR3 is 15 amino acids long. Germline CDR1 reads SGHTA; CDR2 reads FQGNSA. CDR3 residues: CASSLASGITGELFF. The CDR3 DNA is TGTGCCAGCAGCTTAGCTAGCGGTATCACCGGGGAGCTGTTTTTT.

The chain links TRBV9 to TRBJ2-4, with 11 nucleotides matching TRBD2. The CDR3 runs to 18 residues. Unmatched junction bases numbered 12, after V lost 0 bases and J lost 7 bases. Germline assignment: CDR1 SGDLS and CDR2 YYNGEE. The CDR3 sequence is CASSVDGTSGSLRNIQYF. DNA of the CDR3: TGTGCCAGCAGCGTAGATGGCACTAGCGGGAGTCTTCGGAACATTCAGTACTTC. Full variable domain (remainder filled in from reference TRBV9 and TRBJ2-4): DSGVTQTPKHLITATGQRVTLRCSPRSGDLSVYWYQQSLDQGLQFLIQYYNGEERAKGNILERFSAQQFPDLHSELNLSSLELGDSALYFCASSVDGTSGSLRNIQYFGAGTRLSVL.

This clonotype showed up many times. The rearrangement uses TRBV10-3 and TRBJ2-2; TRBD2 matches at 7 bases. Trimming took 2 bases from V and 4 from J; bases not matched to a gene: 7. Germline V gives CDR1 ENHRY, CDR2 SYGVKD. The CDR3 consists of 16 residues. The DNA of the CDR3 is TGTGCCATCAGTGAGAAGGCGGGAGTGGGCACCGGGGAGCTGTTTTTT. Translation: CAISEKAGVGTGELFF.

The sample holds many counts of this clonotype. This chain uses TRBV10-3 with TRBJ2-5; D is perhaps TRBD2 (5 bases). V lost 4 bases to trimming and J lost 0 bases, with 9 bases between them. Germline V gives CDR1 ENHRY, CDR2 SYGVKD. CDR3 size: 14 residues. The CDR3 DNA sequence: TGTGCCATCAGTGGGACTCCGTACCAAGAGACCCAGTACTTC. This codes for CAISGTPYQETQYF.

At least ten counts were recorded for this clonotype. The chain is built from TRBV6-2 or TRBV6-3 and TRBJ2-5, with 10 nucleotides matching TRBD2. Germline lookup yields CDR1 MNHEY and CDR2 SVGEGT. The CDR3 totals 17 residues. The V gene end was trimmed by 1 base and the J gene end by 4 bases; junction bases not matched to a gene: 9. The CDR3 DNA reads TGTGCCAGCAGTTACTTCCCCCGGACTAGCGGAGGAGAGACCCAGTACTTC. This sequence encodes CASSYFPRTSGGETQYF.

This clonotype was seen at least ten times. The junction departs from the called germline gene at one end, perhaps through a read error. This chain connects TRBV20-1 to TRBJ1-1; D uncertain. CDR3 size: 15 residues. Germline V gene data show CDR1 as DFQATT and CDR2 as SNEGSKA (reference sequence). In DNA form, the CDR3 reads TGCAGTGCTAGAGATCCCCTGGGCGGAATCACTGAGGCTTTCTTT. It is translated as CSARDPLGGITEAFF.

This clonotype was seen ten or more times. DNA of the CDR3: TGTGCCATCAGTGAGACGGGAAAGTACGAGCAGTACTTC. Translating it yields CAISETGKYEQYF. V gene TRBV10-3 combines with J gene TRBJ2-7; maybe TRBD2 (5 bases). CDR1 and CDR2 from the germline V gene are ENHRY and SYGVKD. There are 13 residues in the CDR3. V was pared by 2 bases and J by 4 bases, with 9 bases between.

This clonotype was detected many times. The chain combines TRBV12-3 or TRBV12-4 with TRBJ2-5; D unclear. Trimming left V 7 bases short and J 5 bases short, with 17 bases between. The CDR3 totals 14 residues. CDR3 coding DNA: TGTGCCAGCACCCTCCGGCTTAGCTCGGAGACCCAGTACTTC. Translated, it gives CASTLRLSSETQYF.

This clonotype came up many times. The chain is built from TRBV6-1 and TRBJ1-2; D is ambiguous. Trimming removed 6 bases at V and 5 bases at J, with 10 bases between. There are 12 residues in the CDR3. The V gene's germline CDR1 is MNHNS and CDR2 SASEGT. CDR3: CASRPSGYGYTF. The CDR3 DNA reads TGTGCCAGCAGGCCCTCAGGTTATGGCTACACCTTC.

This clonotype has a count of ten or more. The chain combines TRBV6-1 with TRBJ1-2, with D perhaps matching TRBD1 (6 bases). V was trimmed by 6 bases and J by 5 bases, leaving 19 bases between them. The germline V gene encodes CDR1 MNHNS and CDR2 SASEGT. CDR3 length: 15 residues. The CDR3 is CASSGQNPLWYGYTF. CDR3 coding DNA: TGTGCCAGCAGCGGACAGAACCCCCTGTGGTATGGCTACACCTTC.

The chain recombines TRBV6-2 or TRBV6-3 with TRBJ1-2, with TRBD1 identical over 10 bases. Germline CDR1 is MNHEY and CDR2 is SVGEGT. The CDR3 covers 18 residues. The junction had 20 bases not matched to a gene; V was cut back by 9 bases and J by 4 bases. CDR3 nucleotides: TGTGCCAGTTTCTCGCCGTTCGGGACAGGGGAGAAAGGCTATGGCTACACCTTC. It translates to CASFSPFGTGEKGYGYTF.

The V and J genes are TRBV30 and TRBJ2-7; tentatively, D is TRBD1 (6 bases). The CDR3 is 13 residues long. From germline, CDR1 is GTSNPN and CDR2 SVGIG (reference sequence). V lost 1 base, J lost 5 bases, and 12 bases lay in between. The CDR3 loop reads CAWSGDILDEQYF. The CDR3 region has the DNA TGTGCCTGGAGTGGGGACATCCTAGACGAGCAGTACTTC. The whole variable domain, filled in from reference TRBV30 and TRBJ2-7, reads SQTIHQWPATLVQPVGSPLSLECTVEGTSNPNLYWYRQAAGRGLQLLFYSVGIGQISSEVPQNLSASRPQDRQFILSSKKLLLSDSGFYLCAWSGDILDEQYFGPGTRLTVT.